This paragraph reports one T cell receptor (beta chain). This clonotype was seen repeatedly, ten times or more. The specificity of this receptor is unknown. Base qualities are not recorded, but no much larger clone differs from it by a single base. Donors were around 37 systemically healthy Caucasian individuals from Russia aged about 6 to 100 years. Approximately 9.7 milliliters of peripheral blood were drawn from each donor into EDTA-treated Vacutainer tubes. Ficoll-Paque density-gradient centrifugation was used to isolate PBMCs, with at least 7 million per sample. Total RNA, at least 5 micrograms per sample, was extracted from PBMCs with Trizol reagent. The percentages of naive CD45RAhigh/CD27high T cells were determined by flow cytometry on a PBMC aliquot from every donor. This record comes from a study of blood T cells in healthy people across ages (dated by TCRdb to between 2015 and 2016). Turning to the overall study: In model experiments, template switching captured roughly one uniquely barcoded TCR beta cDNA molecule for every two T cells. To track age-related changes in TCR beta repertoire diversity, the study relied on deep sequencing normalized with unique cDNA molecular identifiers. Two additional independent replicas of 1 million unique cDNA reads from the same blood draw were analyzed for two donors (one aged 18 to 30 and one aged 80 or older). Donors were grouped into four age groups: young (average about 15 years), middle-aged (around 39), aged (around 62) and long-lived (around 80). To avoid experimental bias, donors of different ages were spread randomly across the sequencing lanes.

The library was produced with 5' RACE. Instrument used: Illumina HiSeq 2500. A second roughly 6 to 11 cycle PCR used a sample-barcoded 5' primer and a J-beta primer mix. Each TCR beta cDNA molecule received a unique molecular identifier from a template-switch 5' adaptor carrying 12 random nucleotides. At least 2.5 million CDR3-containing paired-end reads were obtained from each sample. First-strand cDNA synthesis was performed from all RNA using the Mint cDNA synthesis kit, with priming by a TRBC-specific oligonucleotide. All cDNA was treated with uracil-DNA glycosylase and then went through a first 18-cycle PCR with the universal primers M1SS and BC2_uni_R. On the study's bioinformatics: For normalization, 1 million high-quality reads were randomly selected from each sample, with every read carrying a distinct molecular identifier. Reads with shared molecular identifiers were discarded instead of being binned into consensus sequences. CDR3 identification, clonotype clustering and error correction used MiTCR with a Q25 quality threshold and the strictest error-elimination algorithm. Lower-bound total TCR beta diversity was estimated with a nonparametric unseen species model using Euler transformation. Using fastp trimming at Q25 and MiXCR clonotype assembly, TCRdb reanalyzed the public sequencing data and kept in-frame beta chains. Each entry is one CDR3 protein sequence, shown with its most common DNA and genes. Clone size and V and J calls follow TCRdb, not the original study. The sample yields roughly 730,000 distinct CDR3 sequences; approximately 60% were counted once. The biggest ten clones account for about a quarter of the sample.

The paper as a whole reports these results and caveats: The long-lived group showed more naive CD4+ T cells, fewer expanded clones and increased TCR diversity than the aged group, suggesting age selection. Conclusive comparison of naive and antigen-experienced compartments was prevented by the profiling of bulk unsorted PBMCs. As age increased, observed TCR beta diversity per million T cells dropped in a roughly linear way, and a significant reduction was already evident by age approximately 40. The CMV infection status of donors was not known, potentially confounding age-related changes in expanded clonotypes. There was a strong correlation between observed TCR beta diversity and the percentage of naive T cells measured by flow cytometry. Estimates of total diversity from one million sequenced T cells were regarded as lower bounds and underestimates.

Trimming removed 0 bases from V and 3 bases from J; the gene matches leave 7 bases unexplained. The CDR3, from cysteine to phenylalanine, totals 16 residues. The kept DNA is CDR3 alone, 48 bases in frame from the first base. For CDR1 and CDR2, the germline V gene lists SGHVS and FQNEAQ. Sequenced input: blood. Recombination linked TRBV7-8 to TRBJ2-5; a stretch of 7 junction bases matches TRBD1. This clonotype was sampled from a man aged 35-49 years in good health. For the CDR3, the sequence is CASSLATGQGEETQYF. The sequence in DNA is TGTGCCAGCAGCTTAGCAACGGGTCAGGGGGAAGAGACCCAGTACTTC.